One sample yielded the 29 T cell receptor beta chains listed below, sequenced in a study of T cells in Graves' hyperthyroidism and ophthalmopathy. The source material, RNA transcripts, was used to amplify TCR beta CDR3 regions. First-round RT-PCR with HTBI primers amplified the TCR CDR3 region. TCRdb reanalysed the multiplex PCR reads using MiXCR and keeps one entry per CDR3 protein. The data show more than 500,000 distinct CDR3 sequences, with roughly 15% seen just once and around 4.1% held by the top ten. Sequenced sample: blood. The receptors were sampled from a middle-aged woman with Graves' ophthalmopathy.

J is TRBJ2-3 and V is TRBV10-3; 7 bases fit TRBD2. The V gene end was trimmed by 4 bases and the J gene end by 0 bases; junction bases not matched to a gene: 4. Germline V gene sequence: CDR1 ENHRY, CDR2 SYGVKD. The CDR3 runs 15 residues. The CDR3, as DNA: TGTGCCATCAGTGGTGGTAGCGGGAGCACAGATACGCAGTATTTT. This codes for CAISGGSGSTDTQYF.

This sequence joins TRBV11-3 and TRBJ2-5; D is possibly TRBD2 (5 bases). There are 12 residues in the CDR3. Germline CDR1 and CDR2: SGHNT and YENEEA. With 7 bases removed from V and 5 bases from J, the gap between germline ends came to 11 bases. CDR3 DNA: TGTGCCAGCACAAATCCGGGGGAGACCCAGTACTTC. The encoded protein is CASTNPGETQYF.

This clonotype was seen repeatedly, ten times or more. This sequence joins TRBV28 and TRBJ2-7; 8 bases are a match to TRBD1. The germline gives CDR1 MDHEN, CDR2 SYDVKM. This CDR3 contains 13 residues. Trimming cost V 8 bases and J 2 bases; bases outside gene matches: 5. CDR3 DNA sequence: TGTGCCAGCGGCGAGGGACAGGCCTACGAGCAGTACTTC. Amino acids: CASGEGQAYEQYF. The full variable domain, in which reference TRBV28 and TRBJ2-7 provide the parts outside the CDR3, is DVKVTQSSRYLVKRTGEKVFLECVQDMDHENMFWYRQDPGLGLRLIYFSYDVKMKEKGDIPEGYSVSREKKERFSLILESASTNQTSMYLCASGEGQAYEQYFGPGTRLTVT.

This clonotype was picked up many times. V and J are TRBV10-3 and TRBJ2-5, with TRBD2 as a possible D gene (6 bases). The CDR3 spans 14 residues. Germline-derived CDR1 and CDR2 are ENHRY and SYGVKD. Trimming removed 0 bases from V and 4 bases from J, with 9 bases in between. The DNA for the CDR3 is TGTGCCATCAGTGAGTCGATGGGGGGAGAGACCCAGTACTTC. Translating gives CAISESMGGETQYF.

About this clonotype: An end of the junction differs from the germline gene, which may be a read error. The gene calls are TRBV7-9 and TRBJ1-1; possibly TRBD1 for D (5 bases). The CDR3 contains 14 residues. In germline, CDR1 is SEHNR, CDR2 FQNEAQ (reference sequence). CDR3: CASRFRGGVTEAFF. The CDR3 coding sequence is TGTGCCAGCCGCTTTCGGGGGGGGGTCACTGAAGCTTTCTTT.

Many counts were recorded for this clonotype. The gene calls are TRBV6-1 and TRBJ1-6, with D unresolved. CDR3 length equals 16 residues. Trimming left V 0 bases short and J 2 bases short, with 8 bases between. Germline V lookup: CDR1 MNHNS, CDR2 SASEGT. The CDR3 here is CASSEAGFAYNSPLHF. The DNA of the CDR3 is TGTGCCAGCAGTGAAGCAGGTTTCGCCTATAATTCACCCCTCCACTTT.

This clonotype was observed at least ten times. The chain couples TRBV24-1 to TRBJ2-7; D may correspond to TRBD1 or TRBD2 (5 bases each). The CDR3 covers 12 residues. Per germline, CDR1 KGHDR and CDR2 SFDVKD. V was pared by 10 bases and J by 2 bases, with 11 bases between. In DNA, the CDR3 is TGTGCCACGGGGGACGGAGCCTACGAGCAGTACTTC. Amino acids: CATGDGAYEQYF.

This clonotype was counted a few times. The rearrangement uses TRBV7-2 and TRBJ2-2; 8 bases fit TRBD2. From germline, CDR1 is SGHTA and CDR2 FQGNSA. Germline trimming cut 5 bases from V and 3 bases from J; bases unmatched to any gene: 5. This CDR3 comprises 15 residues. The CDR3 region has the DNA TGTGCCAGCAGCGAACTAGCGGAACACACCGGGGAGCTGTTTTTT. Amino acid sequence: CASSELAEHTGELFF.

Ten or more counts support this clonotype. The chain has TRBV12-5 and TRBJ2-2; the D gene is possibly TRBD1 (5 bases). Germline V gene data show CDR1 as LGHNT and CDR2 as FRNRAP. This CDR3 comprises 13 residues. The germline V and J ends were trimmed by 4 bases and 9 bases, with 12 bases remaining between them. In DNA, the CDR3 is TGTGCTAGTGGTTCATATGGGGCCCGGGAGCTGTTTTTT. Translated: CASGSYGARELFF.

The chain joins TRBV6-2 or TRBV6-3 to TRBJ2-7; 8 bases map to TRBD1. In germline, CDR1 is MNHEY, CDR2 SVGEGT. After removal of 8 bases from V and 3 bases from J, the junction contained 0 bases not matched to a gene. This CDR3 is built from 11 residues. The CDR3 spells CASDRGYEQYF. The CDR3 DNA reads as TGTGCCAGCGACAGGGGCTACGAGCAGTACTTC.

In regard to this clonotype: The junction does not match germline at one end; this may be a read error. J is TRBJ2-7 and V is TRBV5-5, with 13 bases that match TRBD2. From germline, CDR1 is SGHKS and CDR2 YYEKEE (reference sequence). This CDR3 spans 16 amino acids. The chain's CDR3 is CAGSNGLGTSGNREYF. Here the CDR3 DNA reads TGTGCCGGCAGCAATGGCCTCGGGACTAGCGGGAATCGGGAGTACTTC.

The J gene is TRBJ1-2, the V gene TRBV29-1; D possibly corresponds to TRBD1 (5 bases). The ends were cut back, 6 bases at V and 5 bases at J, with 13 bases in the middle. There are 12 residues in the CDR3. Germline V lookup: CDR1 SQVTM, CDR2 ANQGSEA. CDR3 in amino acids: CSVGSGLYGYTF. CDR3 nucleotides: TGCAGCGTGGGTTCAGGGTTGTATGGCTACACCTTC.

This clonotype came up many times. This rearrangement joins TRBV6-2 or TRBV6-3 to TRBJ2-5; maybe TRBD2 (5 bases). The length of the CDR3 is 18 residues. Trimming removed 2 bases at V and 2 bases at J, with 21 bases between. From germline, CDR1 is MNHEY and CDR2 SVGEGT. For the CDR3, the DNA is TGTGCCAGCAGTTACGACTTCTCCCTCGGCCGGGGTCAAGAGACCCAGTACTTC. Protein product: CASSYDFSLGRGQETQYF.

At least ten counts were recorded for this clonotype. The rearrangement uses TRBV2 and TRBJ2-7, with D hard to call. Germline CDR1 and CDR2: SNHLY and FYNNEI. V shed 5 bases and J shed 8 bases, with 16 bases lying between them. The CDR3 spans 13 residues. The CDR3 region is CASSFPMGPKQYF. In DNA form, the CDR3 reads TGTGCCAGCAGTTTCCCTATGGGTCCCAAGCAGTACTTC.

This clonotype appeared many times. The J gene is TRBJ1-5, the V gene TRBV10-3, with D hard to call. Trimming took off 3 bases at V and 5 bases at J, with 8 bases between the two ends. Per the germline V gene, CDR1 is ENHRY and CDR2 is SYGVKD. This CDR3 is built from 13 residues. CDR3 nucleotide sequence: TGTGCCATCAGTGAAACGGTGGATCAGCCCCAGCATTTT. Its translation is CAISETVDQPQHF.

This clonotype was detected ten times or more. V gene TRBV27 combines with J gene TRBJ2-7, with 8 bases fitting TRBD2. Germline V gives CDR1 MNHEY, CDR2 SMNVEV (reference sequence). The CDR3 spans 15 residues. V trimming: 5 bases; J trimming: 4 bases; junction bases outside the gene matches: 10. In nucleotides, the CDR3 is TGTGCCAGCAGTCCTCTCGCTAGCGGGTTGTACGAGCAGTACTTC. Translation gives CASSPLASGLYEQYF.

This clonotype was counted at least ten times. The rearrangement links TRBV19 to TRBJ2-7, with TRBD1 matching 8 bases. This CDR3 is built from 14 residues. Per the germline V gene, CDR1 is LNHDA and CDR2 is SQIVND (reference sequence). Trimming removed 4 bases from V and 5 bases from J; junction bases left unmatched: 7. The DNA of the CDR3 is TGTGCCAGTAGTACAGGGGGCGCGGTTCACGAGCAGTACTTC. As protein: CASSTGGAVHEQYF.

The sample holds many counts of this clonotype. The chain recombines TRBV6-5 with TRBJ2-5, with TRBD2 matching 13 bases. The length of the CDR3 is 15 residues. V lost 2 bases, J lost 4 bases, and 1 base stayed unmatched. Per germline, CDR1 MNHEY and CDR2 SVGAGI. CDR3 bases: TGTGCCAGCAGTTACCGGACTAGCGGGAGAGAGACCCAGTACTTC. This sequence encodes CASSYRTSGRETQYF.

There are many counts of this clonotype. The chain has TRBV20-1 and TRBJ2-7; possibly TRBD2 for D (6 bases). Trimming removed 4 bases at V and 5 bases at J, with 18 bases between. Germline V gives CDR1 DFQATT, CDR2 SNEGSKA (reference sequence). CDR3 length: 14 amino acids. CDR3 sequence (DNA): TGCAGTGCTACTCTGGGGTGGGAGGCCAACGAGCAGTACTTC. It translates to CSATLGWEANEQYF.

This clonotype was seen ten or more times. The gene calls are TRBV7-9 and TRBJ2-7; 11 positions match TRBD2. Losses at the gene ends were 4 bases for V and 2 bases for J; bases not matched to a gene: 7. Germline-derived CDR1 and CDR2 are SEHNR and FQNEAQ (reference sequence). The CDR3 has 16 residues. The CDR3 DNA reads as TGTGCCAGCAGCTCCCGCCCGACTAGCGGGACCTACGAGCAGTACTTC. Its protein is CASSSRPTSGTYEQYF.

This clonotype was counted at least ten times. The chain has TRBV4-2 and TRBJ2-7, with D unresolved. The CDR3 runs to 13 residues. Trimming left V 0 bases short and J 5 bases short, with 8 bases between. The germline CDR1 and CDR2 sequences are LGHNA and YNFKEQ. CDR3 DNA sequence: TGTGCCAGCAGCCAAGAGGTCACGGACGAGCAGTACTTC. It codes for CASSQEVTDEQYF.

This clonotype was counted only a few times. The CDR3 spells CASSLTSEVTIYF. The CDR3 DNA follows: TGTGCCAGCAGCCTCACCTCGGAGGTCACCATATATTTT. The V call is TRBV7-2, the J call TRBJ1-3; no clear D gene. CDR1 is SGHTA, CDR2 FQGNSA, per germline. Trimming left V 5 bases short and J 9 bases short, with 14 bases between. The CDR3 extends over 13 amino acids.

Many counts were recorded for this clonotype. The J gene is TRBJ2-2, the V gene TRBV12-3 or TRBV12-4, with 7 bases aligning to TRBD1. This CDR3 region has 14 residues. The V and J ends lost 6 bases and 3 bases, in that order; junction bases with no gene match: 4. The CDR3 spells CASSRGQDTGELFF. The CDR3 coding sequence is TGTGCCAGCAGCCGAGGACAGGACACCGGGGAGCTGTTTTTT.

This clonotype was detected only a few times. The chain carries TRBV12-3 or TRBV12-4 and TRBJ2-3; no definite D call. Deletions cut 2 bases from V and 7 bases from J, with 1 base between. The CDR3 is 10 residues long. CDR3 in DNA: TGTGCCAGCAGTTTAAATACGCAGTATTTT. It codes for CASSLNTQYF.

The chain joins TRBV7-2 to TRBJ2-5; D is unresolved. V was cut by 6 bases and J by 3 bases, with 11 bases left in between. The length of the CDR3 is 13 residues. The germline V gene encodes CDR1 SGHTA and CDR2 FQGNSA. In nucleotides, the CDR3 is TGTGCCAGCAGGGGCAGGACGAAAGAGACCCAGTACTTC. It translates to CASRGRTKETQYF. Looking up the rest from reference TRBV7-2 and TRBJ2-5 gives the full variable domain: GAGVSQSPSNKVTEKGKDVELRCDPISGHTALYWYRQSLGQGLEFLIYFQGNSAPDKSGLPSDRFSAERTGGSVSTLTIQRTQQEDSAVYLCASRGRTKETQYFGPGTRLLVL.

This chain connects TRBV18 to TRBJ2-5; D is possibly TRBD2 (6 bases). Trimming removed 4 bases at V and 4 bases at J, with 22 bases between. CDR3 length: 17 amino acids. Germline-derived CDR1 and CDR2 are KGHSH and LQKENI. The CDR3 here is CASSLSPGTGVGETQYF. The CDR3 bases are TGTGCCAGCTCACTATCACCCGGGACTGGCGTGGGAGAGACCCAGTACTTC.

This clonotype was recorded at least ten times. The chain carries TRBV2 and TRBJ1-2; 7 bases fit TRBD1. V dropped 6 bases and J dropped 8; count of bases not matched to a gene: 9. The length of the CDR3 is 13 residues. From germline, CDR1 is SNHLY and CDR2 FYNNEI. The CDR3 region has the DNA TGTGCCAGCAGGCATTTGACAGGGAGAGGCTACACCTTC. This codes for CASRHLTGRGYTF. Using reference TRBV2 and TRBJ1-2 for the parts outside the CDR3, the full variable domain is EPEVTQTPSHQVTQMGQEVILRCVPISNHLYFYWYRQILGQKVEFLVSFYNNEISEKSEIFDDQFSVERPDGSNFTLKIRSTKLEDSAMYFCASRHLTGRGYTFGSGTRLTVV.

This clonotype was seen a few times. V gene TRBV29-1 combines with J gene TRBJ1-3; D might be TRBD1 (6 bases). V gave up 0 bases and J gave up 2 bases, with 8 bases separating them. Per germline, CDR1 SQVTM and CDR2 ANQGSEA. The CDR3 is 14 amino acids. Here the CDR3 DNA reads TGCAGCGTTGAAGACAACAGGGCTGGAAACACCATATATTTT. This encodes CSVEDNRAGNTIYF.

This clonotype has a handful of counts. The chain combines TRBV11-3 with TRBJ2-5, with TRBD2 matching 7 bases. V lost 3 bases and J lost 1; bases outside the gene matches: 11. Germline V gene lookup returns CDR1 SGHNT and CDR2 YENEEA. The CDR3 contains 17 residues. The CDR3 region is CASSFAFLGEGQETQYF. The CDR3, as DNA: TGTGCCAGCAGCTTCGCCTTTCTGGGGGAGGGCCAAGAGACCCAGTACTTC. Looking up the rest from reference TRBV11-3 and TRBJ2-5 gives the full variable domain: EAGVVQSPRYKIIEKKQPVAFWCNPISGHNTLYWYLQNLGQGPELLIRYENEEAVDDSQLPKDRFSAERLKGVDSTLKIQPAELGDSAVYLCASSFAFLGEGQETQYFGPGTRLLVL.